This TCR beta chain was sequenced in a study of technical replicates of blood from a handful of donors. After removal of 3 bases from V and 9 bases from J, the junction contained 9 bases not matched to a gene. Germline CDR1 is SGHRS and CDR2 is YFSETQ. The CDR3 contains 15 residues. Profiling relied on immunoSEQ multiplex PCR, and the TCRdb table lists in-frame clones only, not all of them. The sample gives 95,000 to 100,000 clones, over 95% of which show up once; approximately 0.2% is in the top ten. The source of this sequence is a human donor in good health. The chain combines TRBV5-1 with TRBJ1-6; TRBD1 matches 7 bases. Sequencing was done on a sample of T cells isolated from PBMCs. CDR3 region: CASSSTGETGSPLHF. DNA for the CDR3: TGCGCCAGCAGCTCCACAGGGGAGACGGGTTCACCCCTCCACTTT.